These 32 T cell receptor beta chains share one sample of origin, sequenced in a study of a mutant IDH1 vaccine in newly diagnosed glioma. No cognate antigen is known for these TCRs. Time point described: week 11, during vaccination. Topical imiquimod accompanied each vaccine dose, which consisted of 300 ug of mutant IDH1 20-mer peptide. The repertoire was sequenced with immunoSEQ multiplex PCR; TCRdb's copy has only in-frame clones and lacks some. The sample gives approximately 110,000 clones, roughly 90% of which show up once; under 0.8% is in the top ten. Specimen: PBMCs, collected from a glioma patient whose treatment included an IDH1 peptide vaccine. The source is a woman aged 45 to 65 with glioma.

The V gene is TRBV7-2, the J gene TRBJ1-1, with D possibly matching TRBD1 (6 bases). The CDR3 totals 15 residues. The V gene lost 4 bases and the J gene lost 4 bases, with 16 bases spanning the gap. Germline V gene sequence: CDR1 SGHTA, CDR2 FQGNSA. The CDR3 region is CASSSQAGAGTEAFF. Written as DNA, the CDR3 is TGTGCCAGCAGCTCACAAGCAGGGGCGGGCACTGAAGCTTTCTTT.

The chain combines TRBV6-5 with TRBJ2-7; D uncertain. The germline V gene has CDR1 MNHEY and CDR2 SVGAGI. Deletions cut 0 bases from V and 7 bases from J, with 4 bases between. The CDR3 is made up of 11 amino acids. The CDR3 loop is CASSYSREQYF. The CDR3 DNA is TGTGCCAGCAGTTACTCGAGGGAGCAGTACTTC.

This chain joins TRBV4-1 and TRBJ2-7; no clear D gene. The V gene's germline CDR1 is MGHRA and CDR2 YSYEKL. The V gene lost 6 bases and the J gene lost 1 base, with 10 bases spanning the gap. The CDR3 runs 13 residues. The CDR3, as DNA: TGCGCCAGCAGTTGGAGCGAGTCCTACGAGCAGTACTTC. Translation: CASSWSESYEQYF.

A single count supports this clone. The gene calls are TRBV11-2 and TRBJ2-7; 8 bases agree with TRBD2. The CDR3 sequence is 13 residues long. The germline gives CDR1 SGHAT, CDR2 FQNNGV. Trimming cost V 3 bases and J 5 bases; bases outside gene matches: 3. The CDR3, as DNA: TGTGCCAGCAGCTTTAGCGGGACCGACGAGCAGTACTTC. It yields the protein CASSFSGTDEQYF.

V and J are TRBV5-1 and TRBJ1-4; D is ambiguous. The CDR3 consists of 15 residues. V lost 0 bases and J 5 bases, leaving 11 bases between the germline ends. CDR1 is SGHRS, CDR2 YFSETQ, per germline. The CDR3 is CASSLGVGVNEKLFF. The DNA for the CDR3 is TGCGCCAGCAGCTTGGGGGTCGGGGTGAATGAAAAACTGTTTTTT.

The chain has TRBV7-9 and TRBJ2-3; D remains unclear. The germline gives CDR1 SEHNR, CDR2 FQNEAQ (reference sequence). The CDR3 is made up of 13 amino acids. The V end was cut by 1 base, the J end by 4 bases, with 6 bases between. Here the CDR3 reads CASSLGGADTQYF. The CDR3 bases are TGTGCCAGCAGCTTAGGAGGCGCAGATACGCAGTATTTT. Based on the CDR3 plus reference TRBV7-9 and TRBJ2-3, the full variable domain is DTGVSQNPRHKITKRGQNVTFRCDPISEHNRLYWYRQTLGQGPEFLTYFQNEAQLEKSRLLSDRFSAERPKGSFSTLEIQRTEQGDSAMYLCASSLGGADTQYFGPGTRLTVL.

The chain links TRBV6-1 to TRBJ2-7; 8 bases agree with TRBD2. Trimming removed 0 bases from V and 3 bases from J; junction bases left unmatched: 4. Per germline, CDR1 MNHNS and CDR2 SASEGT. The CDR3 has 15 residues. The DNA of the CDR3 is TGTGCCAGCAGTGAAGCGACTAGCGCTTACTACGAGCAGTACTTC. Translation gives CASSEATSAYYEQYF.

V usage is TRBV7-6 and J usage is TRBJ2-5, with 9 bases lining up with TRBD2. The J call may be in error: the DNA end matches TRBJ2-7 better. Germline V lookup: CDR1 SGHVS, CDR2 FNYEAQ. This CDR3 has 15 amino acids. The CDR3 DNA reads TGTGCCAGCAGCCCCGCCGGGACTAGCTCGGGCGAGCAGTACTTC. Its translation: CASSPAGTSSGEQYF.

This clone was seen just once. The J gene is TRBJ2-7, the V gene TRBV7-9; 11 bases are shared with TRBD2. Germline CDR1 SEHNR, CDR2 FQNEAQ (reference sequence). The CDR3 loop spans 19 amino acids. Losses at the gene ends were 3 bases for V and 2 bases for J; bases not matched to a gene: 15. The CDR3 sequence: CASSFIYSPGTSGTYEQYF. The CDR3 bases are TGTGCCAGCAGCTTTATTTACTCCCCCGGGACTAGCGGAACCTACGAGCAGTACTTC.

Here the CDR3 DNA reads TGTGCCAGCAGCCCTCCACGAGGGGTAGGGAATGGCTACACCTTC. This encodes CASSPPRGVGNGYTF. The J gene is TRBJ1-2, the V gene TRBV7-6; tentatively, D is TRBD1 (5 bases). Trimming removed 5 bases from V and 6 bases from J, with 19 bases in between. Germline CDR1 and CDR2: SGHVS and FNYEAQ. The CDR3 is made up of 15 amino acids. Full variable domain (missing parts from reference TRBV7-6 and TRBJ1-2): GAGVSQSPRYKVTKRGQDVALRCDPISGHVSLYWYRQALGQGPEFLTYFNYEAQQDKSGLPNDRFSAERPEGSISTLTIQRTEQRDSAMYRCASSPPRGVGNGYTFGSGTRLTVV.

The rearrangement uses TRBV28 and TRBJ2-7, with D perhaps matching TRBD2 (7 bases). V dropped 2 bases and J dropped 4 bases, with 15 bases sitting between them. The CDR3 is 15 residues long. Germline V gene data show CDR1 as MDHEN and CDR2 as SYDVKM. This CDR3 reads CASSLTGGAVYEQYF. The DNA of the CDR3 is TGTGCCAGCAGTTTAACTGGGGGGGCTGTTTACGAGCAGTACTTC.

V gene TRBV28 combines with J gene TRBJ2-7; TRBD1 matches at 10 bases. The CDR3 contains 15 residues. Germline V CDR1 and CDR2: MDHEN, SYDVKM. The V segment lost 6 bases and the J segment 3 bases; nucleotides outside the gene matches: 8. The CDR3 bases are TGTGCCAGCAGATTAGGACAGGGGGTGTTCTACGAGCAGTACTTC. The encoded protein is CASRLGQGVFYEQYF.

The chain's CDR3 is CASSRTGGQETQYF. As DNA, the CDR3 is TGTGCCAGCAGCCGGACAGGGGGCCAAGAGACCCAGTACTTC. The chain has TRBV7-3 and TRBJ2-5; 10 bases are shared with TRBD1. The junction had 1 base not matched to a gene; V was cut back by 5 bases and J by 1 base. CDR1 and CDR2 (germline): SGHTA, FQGTGA. The CDR3 is 14 amino acids.

The chain employs TRBV18 and TRBJ2-5, with a tentative D call TRBD1 (5 bases). CDR3 length equals 15 residues. In germline, CDR1 is KGHSH, CDR2 LQKENI. Trimming cost V 6 bases and J 1 base, with 15 bases left between them. CDR3 protein: CASSPRTRVQETQYF. The CDR3 coding sequence is TGTGCCAGCTCCCCCAGGACCAGGGTCCAAGAGACCCAGTACTTC.

The chain is built from TRBV7-8 and TRBJ1-5; D gene uncertain. The CDR3 has 16 amino acids. Trimming removed 2 bases from V and 0 bases from J, with 11 bases in between. CDR1 SGHVS and CDR2 FQNEAQ come from the germline V gene. CDR3 sequence reads: CASSLRSRDSNQPQHF. CDR3 coding DNA: TGTGCCAGCAGCTTACGGTCGAGGGATAGCAATCAGCCCCAGCATTTT.

As regards this clone: At one end, the junction sequence differs from germline, possibly due to a read error. This rearrangement joins TRBV2 to TRBJ2-3, with 7 bases matching TRBD2. The CDR3 is made up of 15 amino acids. Germline values: CDR1 SNHLY, CDR2 FYNNEI. The CDR3 loop is CASREGLVGTDTQYF. For the CDR3, the DNA is TGTGCCAGCAGGGAAGGACTAGTAGGCACAGATACGCAGTATTTT.

This chain connects TRBV18 to TRBJ1-1; D uncertain. In germline, CDR1 is KGHSH, CDR2 LQKENI. The CDR3 spans 15 residues. V lost 3 bases, J lost 5 bases, and 16 bases lay in between. This CDR3 is CASSPDMGSGTEAFF. The DNA of the CDR3 is TGTGCCAGCTCACCCGACATGGGTAGTGGGACTGAAGCTTTCTTT.

V is TRBV7-3 and J is TRBJ2-3; 8 nucleotides line up with TRBD1. Unmatched junction bases numbered 7, after V lost 5 bases and J lost 6 bases. The CDR3 spans 14 residues. Germline CDR1 reads SGHTA; CDR2 reads FQGTGA. The CDR3 nucleotides read TGTGCCAGCAGCCTCCAGGGGGCGGCGGATACGCAGTATTTT. This translates into CASSLQGAADTQYF.

The chain is built from TRBV7-2 and TRBJ1-5; TRBD1 is a possible D gene (6 bases). V lost 5 bases to trimming and J lost 1 base, with 12 bases between them. Germline V lookup: CDR1 SGHTA, CDR2 FQGNSA. CDR3 size: 15 residues. CDR3 in DNA: TGTGCCAGCAGCCTAGGGGGTCGCAGCAATCAGCCCCAGCATTTT. This sequence encodes CASSLGGRSNQPQHF.

The rearrangement joins TRBV6-5 to TRBJ1-4; perhaps TRBD1 as D (5 bases). Germline lookup yields CDR1 MNHEY and CDR2 SVGAGI. Trimming shortened V by 5 bases and J by 5 bases, and 12 bases separated the two germline ends. The CDR3 contains 14 residues. The CDR3 here is CASSKTGPNEKLFF. CDR3 nucleotide sequence: TGTGCCAGCAGTAAAACAGGTCCGAATGAAAAACTGTTTTTT.

The V call is TRBV2, the J call TRBJ2-5; 9 bases are shared with TRBD1. CDR3 length equals 15 residues. Trimming took 6 bases from V and 1 from J; bases not matched to a gene: 6. Germline values: CDR1 SNHLY, CDR2 FYNNEI. The CDR3 coding sequence is TGTGCCAGCAGCTTGGACAGGGGCCGCCAAGAGACCCAGTACTTC. Its protein is CASSLDRGRQETQYF.

V and J are TRBV5-1 and TRBJ2-7, with D unresolved. Germline CDR1 is SGHRS and CDR2 is YFSETQ. The CDR3 consists of 11 residues. Between the trimmed V and J ends, which lost 4 bases and 4 bases, there was a span of 6 bases. CDR3 protein: CASSGEYEQYF. DNA of the CDR3: TGCGCCAGCAGCGGGGAATACGAGCAGTACTTC.

This chain uses TRBV6-1 with TRBJ2-7; tentative D call: TRBD2 (5 bases). Germline CDR1 is MNHNS and CDR2 is SASEGT. The germline V and J ends were trimmed by 7 bases and 6 bases, with 19 bases remaining between them. The CDR3 runs to 14 residues. CDR3 bases: TGTGCCAGCATCGATGGACTGTTCGACCGCGAGCAGTACTTC. It translates to CASIDGLFDREQYF.

Here the CDR3 DNA reads TGTGCCAGCAGCAAAAGACTAGCGGGACGCACAGATACGCAGTATTTT. This encodes CASSKRLAGRTDTQYF. The rearrangement uses TRBV9 and TRBJ2-3; 11 nucleotides match TRBD2. Per germline, CDR1 SGDLS and CDR2 YYNGEE. This CDR3 is 16 amino acids long. The V segment lost 4 bases and the J segment 1 base; nucleotides outside the gene matches: 5.

V is TRBV30 and J is TRBJ2-5; 8 positions agree with TRBD2. The germline V gene encodes CDR1 GTSNPN and CDR2 SVGIG (reference sequence). Trimming removed 3 bases from V and 13 bases from J; junction bases left unmatched: 13. The CDR3 sequence is 13 residues long. The CDR3 coding sequence is TGTGCCTGGAGAGTTAGCGGGATTACGAGCATGTACTTC. It translates to CAWRVSGITSMYF.

The chain uses TRBV29-1 and TRBJ2-7, with D maybe TRBD2 (6 bases). Germline V lookup: CDR1 SQVTM, CDR2 ANQGSEA. The CDR3 consists of 12 residues. V shed 8 bases and J shed 0 bases, with 11 bases lying between them. The CDR3 DNA reads as TGCAGCTTTGGACTAAACTCCTACGAGCAGTACTTC. Amino acid sequence: CSFGLNSYEQYF.

J is TRBJ1-2 and V is TRBV11-2; the match to TRBD1 covers 8 bases. Looked up from germline, CDR1 is SGHAT and CDR2 is FQNNGV. After removal of 5 bases from V and 4 bases from J, the junction contained 15 bases not matched to a gene. The CDR3 length is 17 residues. The CDR3 DNA sequence: TGTGCCAGCAGCCCCACGACAGGGGCGATTATGGGCTATGGCTACACCTTC. Amino acid sequence: CASSPTTGAIMGYGYTF.

The rearrangement links TRBV15 to TRBJ2-7; D call uncertain. The germline CDR1 and CDR2 sequences are LNHNV and YYDKDF (reference sequence). V dropped 0 bases and J dropped 3 bases, with 9 bases sitting between them. The CDR3 length is 14 residues. The CDR3 region is CATSRDRTFYEQYF. The CDR3 bases are TGTGCCACCAGCAGAGATAGGACCTTCTACGAGCAGTACTTC.

The chain couples TRBV6-1 to TRBJ1-1; TRBD1 matches at 11 bases. Germline lookup yields CDR1 MNHNS and CDR2 SASEGT. There are 17 residues in the CDR3. With V trimmed by 2 bases and J by 4 bases, 9 bases remained unmatched. Here the CDR3 DNA reads TGTGCCAGCAGTGAATTCGCCATTGGGACAGGGGGCACTGAAGCTTTCTTT. Translating gives CASSEFAIGTGGTEAFF.

The V gene is TRBV30, the J gene TRBJ1-5, with 8 nucleotides matching TRBD1. The V segment lost 3 bases and the J segment 3 bases; nucleotides outside the gene matches: 13. Per germline, CDR1 GTSNPN and CDR2 SVGIG (reference sequence). CDR3 length: 17 amino acids. For the CDR3, the DNA is TGTGCCTGGAGCCCTGATACCTGGACAGGGCACAATCAGCCCCAGCATTTT. It is translated as CAWSPDTWTGHNQPQHF.

The chain recombines TRBV18 with TRBJ2-3; 14 bases line up with TRBD2. Germline V gene data show CDR1 as KGHSH and CDR2 as LQKENI. CDR3 length: 16 residues. J lost 6 bases, V lost 3 bases, and 5 bases had no gene match. Here the CDR3 DNA reads TGTGCCAGCTCACCGGGACTAGCGGGAGAGGCGGATACGCAGTATTTT. This encodes CASSPGLAGEADTQYF.

This clone was detected only once. CDR3 sequence (DNA): TGCGCCAGCAGCTTGGTCGGACAGGGGAACGGGGAGCTGTTTTTT. It is translated as CASSLVGQGNGELFF. The chain combines TRBV5-1 with TRBJ2-2; 9 bases are shared with TRBD1. Germline CDR1 is SGHRS and CDR2 is YFSETQ. V shed 0 bases, J shed 7 bases, and the junction held 4 bases outside the gene matches. CDR3 length equals 15 residues.